This note documents a single TCR beta chain sequence. Its target is not known. The record originates from a study of T cell responses to AZD1222 COVID-19 vaccine. CDR3 length: 16 residues. V gave up 5 bases and J gave up 6 bases, with 17 bases separating them. Per germline, CDR1 SEHNR and CDR2 FQNEAQ (reference sequence). The repertoire was sequenced with immunoSEQ multiplex PCR; TCRdb's copy has only in-frame clones and lacks some. The sample lists over 100,000 clones, about nine tenths occurring once. Overall study results and limits: Reports indicate that nearly half of spike-specific TCRs are directed at unmutated variant regions. Baseline seropositives among AZD1222 recipients totaled only 5 or 6.

This receptor was taken from an adult in good health. The source was peripheral blood, collected on day 0 of AZD1222 vaccination. V usage is TRBV7-9 and J usage is TRBJ1-6; D gene unclear. This chain's CDR3 is CASSPGWVSLNSPLHF. The CDR3 bases are TGTGCCAGCAGCCCCGGGTGGGTGAGCCTTAATTCACCCCTCCACTTT.